These T cell receptor beta chains were read from a single sample in a study of blood T cells in healthy people across ages. MiXCR was run by TCRdb on the 5' RACE reads, yielding one entry per CDR3 protein. The repertoire has over 1,300,000 distinct CDR3 sequences, approximately 63% of them found once; the top ten carry 6.7%. Source material: blood. The receptors derive from a man aged 18 to 30 in good health. Both conserved end residues are part of each CDR3. Each record gives: J gene, V gene, clone size, D gene, CDR3 DNA, CDR3 protein. The D gene is left open where the match is weak. The listing skips clone size in some rows; elsewhere it reads once, few, many or a size class.

J: TRBJ2-7
V: TRBV5-6
size: -
D: -
DNA: TGTGCCAGCACCCCGGGGGGCAGTGTCTACGAGCAGTACTTC
CDR3: CASTPGGSVYEQYF

J: TRBJ2-7
V: TRBV3-1
size: -
D: TRBD1
DNA: TGTGCCAGCAACCAAGATCACAGGGGTTACGAGCAGTACTTC
CDR3: CASNQDHRGYEQYF

J: TRBJ1-1
V: TRBV20-1
size: many
D: -
DNA: TGCAGTGCTAGCCCCCCAGACTCGAACACTGAAGCTTTCTTT
CDR3: CSASPPDSNTEAFF

J: TRBJ2-5
V: TRBV27
size: few
D: TRBD1
DNA: TGTGCCAGCAGTAGAACAGGGGGCTCGTACAATGAGCAGTACTTC
CDR3: CASSRTGGSYNEQYF

J: TRBJ2-7
V: TRBV6-2/TRBV6-3
size: -
D: TRBD2
DNA: TGTGCCAGCACCCCAGACCGGACTAGCTACGAGCAGTACTTC
CDR3: CASTPDRTSYEQYF

J: TRBJ2-7
V: TRBV20-1
size: -
D: -
DNA: TGCAGTGCTAGAGCCAGGGGACCCGAGCAGTACTTC
CDR3: CSARARGPEQYF

J: TRBJ2-1
V: TRBV7-8
size: once
D: TRBD1
DNA: TGTGCCAGCAGCGTAGAAGGACAGGGGATGGGCAATGAGCAGTTCTTC
CDR3: CASSVEGQGMGNEQFF

J: TRBJ2-5
V: TRBV20-1
size: -
D: -
DNA: TGCAGTGCTCTTATGTTGAGGGAGACCCAGTACTTC
CDR3: CSALMLRETQYF

J: TRBJ2-1
V: TRBV2
size: -
D: -
DNA: TGTGCCAGCAGTGAATTCGGACTATGGGATGAGCAGTTCTTC
CDR3: CASSEFGLWDEQFF

J: TRBJ2-3
V: TRBV15
size: -
D: -
DNA: TGTGCCACCAGCAGAGATGTCACCCTTAGGGACACAGATACGCAGTATTTT
CDR3: CATSRDVTLRDTDTQYF

J: TRBJ2-3
V: TRBV9
size: -
D: TRBD1
DNA: TGTGCCAGCACCATAACAGGGGGCTCGATGGGGGATACGCAGTATTTT
CDR3: CASTITGGSMGDTQYF

J: TRBJ1-1
V: TRBV30
size: -
D: -
DNA: TGTGCCTGGATTGGCCCCAACACTGAAGCTTTCTTT
CDR3: CAWIGPNTEAFF

J: TRBJ2-1
V: TRBV7-2
size: -
D: -
DNA: TGTGCCAGCAGCTTAGCAGGCTACTACAATGAGCAGTTCTTC
CDR3: CASSLAGYYNEQFF

J: TRBJ2-7
V: TRBV20-1
size: -
D: -
DNA: TGCAGTGCTAGACCCTCGTCGGCCGAGCAGTACTTC
CDR3: CSARPSSAEQYF

J: TRBJ2-6
V: TRBV7-9
size: -
D: -
DNA: TGTGCCAGCAGCGAATATGAGGGAGGAGGTGGGGCCAACGTCCTGACTTTC
CDR3: CASSEYEGGGGANVLTF

J: TRBJ1-2
V: TRBV4-3
size: -
D: -
DNA: TGCGCCAGCAGCCAAGATCTTACGGCTTATGGCTACACCTTC
CDR3: CASSQDLTAYGYTF

J: TRBJ2-1
V: TRBV7-2
size: once
D: -
DNA: TGTGCCAGCAGCCCCGACGATACACCCTATGAGCAGTTCTTC
CDR3: CASSPDDTPYEQFF

J: TRBJ2-7
V: TRBV10-3
size: once
D: TRBD2
DNA: TGTGCCAGCAGTTACGGGGGAGGGCCCCACGAGCAGTACTTC
CDR3: CASSYGGGPHEQYF

J: TRBJ1-4
V: TRBV6-5
size: -
D: -
DNA: TGTGCCAGCAGATCTACAGCGGCGCATGAAAAACTGTTTTTT
CDR3: CASRSTAAHEKLFF

J: TRBJ1-1
V: TRBV12-3/TRBV12-4
size: -
D: -
DNA: TGTGCCAGCAGTTTAGCCGGGGCTCGACAGCTAGCTTTCTTT
CDR3: CASSLAGARQLAFF

J: TRBJ2-7
V: TRBV29-1
size: few
D: -
DNA: TGCAGCGTTGGTCGCGCGGGGGCCTCCTACGAGCAGTACTTC
CDR3: CSVGRAGASYEQYF

J: TRBJ1-2
V: TRBV14
size: few
D: -
DNA: TGTGCCAGCAGCCAAGAAGGATTATATGGCTACACCTTC
CDR3: CASSQEGLYGYTF

J: TRBJ2-7
V: TRBV20-1
size: -
D: -
DNA: TGCAGTGCTAGAGATGATGTGGGTGTGGAGTTCTACGAGCAGTACTTC
CDR3: CSARDDVGVEFYEQYF

J: TRBJ1-1
V: TRBV6-6
size: -
D: TRBD1
DNA: TGTGCCAGCAGTTTGAGGGGGCCGGAGACTGAAGCTTTCTTT
CDR3: CASSLRGPETEAFF

J: TRBJ2-1
V: TRBV9
size: -
D: TRBD2
DNA: TGTGCCAGCAGCGTAGAGGCTAGCGGGAGCTCCTACAATGAGCAGTTCTTC
CDR3: CASSVEASGSSYNEQFF

J: TRBJ1-5
V: TRBV9
size: -
D: -
DNA: TGTGCCAGCAGCGTTGGATCAGGGCCTTACAATCAGCCCCAGCATTTT
CDR3: CASSVGSGPYNQPQHF

J: TRBJ1-1
V: TRBV12-3/TRBV12-4
size: -
D: -
DNA: TGTGCCAGCACCCCGGCCCGTCGCACTGAAGCTTTCTTT
CDR3: CASTPARRTEAFF

J: TRBJ2-3
V: TRBV6-1
size: -
D: -
DNA: TGTGCCAGCAGGCACCCGGGGTCAGATACGCAGTATTTT
CDR3: CASRHPGSDTQYF

J: TRBJ2-7
V: TRBV12-3/TRBV12-4
size: few
D: TRBD2
DNA: TGTGCCAGCAGTCAGCGGGAGGGCCCTCGGGAGCAGTACTTC
CDR3: CASSQREGPREQYF

J: TRBJ1-6
V: TRBV7-2
size: -
D: -
DNA: TGTGCCAGCAGCTTAGGTGGACAGTATAATTCACCCCTCCACTTT
CDR3: CASSLGGQYNSPLHF

J: TRBJ2-7
V: TRBV6-2/TRBV6-3
size: few
D: -
DNA: TGTGCCAGCAGTTACCGCCTTTCAGCTGACGAGCAGTACTTC
CDR3: CASSYRLSADEQYF

J: TRBJ2-7
V: TRBV29-1
size: -
D: -
DNA: TGCAGCGTTGTGTCTGGGGACACCCTCTCCTACGAGCAGTACTTC
CDR3: CSVVSGDTLSYEQYF

J: TRBJ2-7
V: TRBV27
size: few
D: -
DNA: TGTGCCAGCAGTCTCTCGGGGACCCCTCGGTACGAGCAGTACTTC
CDR3: CASSLSGTPRYEQYF